The 24 T cell receptor beta chains reported below all come from one sample, sequenced in a study of identifying expanded T cells in peripheral blood. Generated by immunoSEQ multiplex PCR, the TCRdb table keeps only in-frame clones and is missing some. Of some 90,000 clones listed, approximately 86% were seen once; the top ten hold around 6%. Source material: blood. The receptors originated from a person aged 18 to 70 in good health.

The rearrangement uses TRBV4-1 and TRBJ1-1, with D tentatively TRBD1 (6 bases). Germline loops: CDR1 MGHRA, CDR2 YSYEKL. CDR3 size: 16 residues. V was pared by 4 bases and J by 0 bases, with 15 bases between. The CDR3 region has the DNA TGCGCCAGCAGCCTATTGACAGGTGCGGTGAACACTGAAGCTTTCTTT. Its protein product is CASSLLTGAVNTEAFF.

J is TRBJ1-1 and V is TRBV7-9, with D maybe TRBD1 (5 bases). Germline V lookup: CDR1 SEHNR, CDR2 FQNEAQ (reference sequence). V was trimmed by 1 base and J by 1 base, leaving 16 bases between them. The CDR3 runs 17 residues. CDR3 region: CASSLDGPPQENTEAFF. CDR3 sequence (DNA): TGTGCCAGCAGCTTAGATGGCCCCCCACAGGAGAACACTGAAGCTTTCTTT. Supplemented by reference TRBV7-9 and TRBJ1-1, the full variable domain reads DTGVSQNPRHKITKRGQNVTFRCDPISEHNRLYWYRQTLGQGPEFLTYFQNEAQLEKSRLLSDRFSAERPKGSFSTLEIQRTEQGDSAMYLCASSLDGPPQENTEAFFGQGTRLTVV.

The J gene is TRBJ1-1, the V gene TRBV7-6, with unresolved D. CDR1 is SGHVS and CDR2 is FNYEAQ in the germline V gene. The CDR3 contains 16 residues. Trimming took off 2 bases at V and 6 bases at J, with 19 bases between the two ends. The CDR3 loop is CASSLFSESRASEAFF. CDR3 sequence (DNA): TGTGCCAGCAGCTTATTTAGTGAGTCTAGAGCCTCTGAAGCTTTCTTT.

The DNA for the CDR3 is TGTGCCAGCAGCTTCGGGGGGCGTTTATGGAACGAGCAGTACTTC. This sequence encodes CASSFGGRLWNEQYF. The rearrangement uses TRBV11-3 and TRBJ2-7, with TRBD2 as a possible D gene (7 bases). V was cut by 3 bases and J by 5 bases, with 17 bases left in between. This CDR3 has 15 amino acids. The germline V gene encodes CDR1 SGHNT and CDR2 YENEEA. Using reference TRBV11-3 and TRBJ2-7 for the parts outside the CDR3, the full variable domain is EAGVVQSPRYKIIEKKQPVAFWCNPISGHNTLYWYLQNLGQGPELLIRYENEEAVDDSQLPKDRFSAERLKGVDSTLKIQPAELGDSAVYLCASSFGGRLWNEQYFGPGTRLTVT.

The chain combines TRBV6-6 with TRBJ2-3; 11 nucleotides align to TRBD2. Germline V gene lookup returns CDR1 MNHNY and CDR2 SVGAGI (reference sequence). The junction had 3 bases not matched to a gene; V was cut back by 6 bases and J by 1 base. The CDR3 is made up of 15 amino acids. CDR3 DNA sequence: TGTGCCAGCAGCCTAGCGGGGGGACGCACAGATACGCAGTATTTT. As protein: CASSLAGGRTDTQYF.

The count of this clone is one. The genes are TRBV29-1 and TRBJ2-5; unclear D gene. Trimming took 6 bases from V and 4 from J, leaving 9 bases between them. Germline-derived CDR1 and CDR2 are SQVTM and ANQGSEA. The CDR3 contains 11 residues. CDR3 amino acids: CSVHSGETQYF. For the CDR3, the DNA is TGCAGCGTACACAGTGGAGAGACCCAGTACTTC.

J is TRBJ2-2 and V is TRBV9; tentative D call: TRBD1 (6 bases). V lost 4 bases and J lost 4, with 14 bases in between. The CDR3 has 15 residues. From germline, CDR1 is SGDLS and CDR2 YYNGEE. CDR3 in amino acids: CASSSRTALTGELFF. Here the CDR3 DNA reads TGTGCCAGCAGCTCCCGGACAGCTCTCACCGGGGAGCTGTTTTTT.

V gene TRBV6-5 combines with J gene TRBJ1-1, with a weak D call TRBD1 (6 bases). CDR1 and CDR2 (germline): MNHEY, SVGAGI. The V end was cut by 7 bases, the J end by 4 bases, with 16 bases between. This CDR3 is 14 amino acids long. The CDR3 here is CASNRGRGSTEAFF. As DNA, the CDR3 is TGTGCCAGCAATCGTGGGAGGGGGTCCACTGAAGCTTTCTTT.

This chain uses TRBV5-1 with TRBJ1-6; 7 bases fit TRBD1. The CDR3 totals 15 residues. Germline CDR1 is SGHRS and CDR2 is YFSETQ. V shed 4 bases and J 8 bases; nucleotides not matched to a gene: 9. In DNA form, the CDR3 reads TGCGCCAGCAGCCTAAACCGGGACAGAGATTCACCCCTCCACTTT. Its protein product is CASSLNRDRDSPLHF.

The chain couples TRBV5-6 to TRBJ2-1; 7 bases are shared with TRBD2. V dropped 1 base and J dropped 5; count of bases not matched to a gene: 3. Germline assignment: CDR1 SGHDT and CDR2 YYEEEE. The CDR3 has 14 residues. CDR3 in DNA: TGTGCCAGCAGCTTGTTAGGGAGGGACAATGAGCAGTTCTTC. It encodes CASSLLGRDNEQFF.

A single count supports this clone. The chain is built from TRBV29-1 and TRBJ1-5, with D uncertain. The germline gives CDR1 SQVTM, CDR2 ANQGSEA. This CDR3 has 13 amino acids. The ends were cut back, 2 bases at V and 4 bases at J, with 9 bases in the middle. CDR3 DNA sequence: TGCAGCGTTGAAAGTCAGCCTAATCAGCCCCAGCATTTT. It codes for CSVESQPNQPQHF.

J is TRBJ1-2 and V is TRBV27, with D maybe TRBD1 (6 bases). Deletions cut 6 bases from V and 7 bases from J, with 18 bases between. Germline loops: CDR1 MNHEY, CDR2 SMNVEV (reference sequence). The CDR3 totals 14 residues. The CDR3 DNA reads TGTGCCAGCAGGGATCCGGGACACCAGACTGGCTACACCTTC. As protein: CASRDPGHQTGYTF.

The CDR3 is CASSRSGGQETQYF. The CDR3 DNA is TGTGCCAGCAGTAGGAGCGGGGGACAGGAGACCCAGTACTTC. The chain couples TRBV2 to TRBJ2-5; D is perhaps TRBD2 (8 bases). V was cut by 5 bases and J by 5 bases, with 15 bases left in between. Germline CDR1 SNHLY, CDR2 FYNNEI. The CDR3 has 14 residues.

The chain combines TRBV7-8 with TRBJ1-3, with 7 bases identical to TRBD1. Germline CDR1 reads SGHVS; CDR2 reads FQNEAQ. Trimming at V came to 5 bases and at J to 2 bases, leaving 3 bases not matched to a gene. The CDR3 consists of 14 residues. Here the CDR3 reads CASSPGGTGNTIYF. In DNA form, the CDR3 reads TGTGCCAGCAGCCCAGGGGGAACTGGAAACACCATATATTTT.

The V call is TRBV28, the J call TRBJ1-2; D remains ambiguous. V lost 4 bases and J 7 bases, leaving 10 bases between the germline ends. From germline, CDR1 is MDHEN and CDR2 SYDVKM. The length of the CDR3 is 12 residues. The CDR3 is CASSSLPGGYTF. In DNA, the CDR3 is TGTGCCAGCAGTTCCCTCCCTGGTGGCTACACCTTC.

The chain carries TRBV7-9 and TRBJ1-1; possible D gene TRBD1, 5 bases. Germline V gene data show CDR1 as SEHNR and CDR2 as FQNEAQ (reference sequence). This CDR3 spans 13 amino acids. Trimming pared 4 bases from V and 6 bases from J, leaving 12 bases between. CDR3 loop: CASSWQQGAEAFF. CDR3 nucleotide sequence: TGTGCCAGCAGCTGGCAACAAGGGGCTGAAGCTTTCTTT.

CDR3 loop: CASSLGTGTNSPLHF. The CDR3, as DNA: TGTGCCAGCAGCTTGGGGACAGGCACCAATTCACCCCTCCACTTT. The chain has TRBV5-8 and TRBJ1-6; TRBD1 matches 7 bases. Germline-derived CDR1 and CDR2 are SGHTS and YDEGEE. The length of the CDR3 is 15 residues. V gave up 0 bases and J gave up 7 bases; unmatched junction bases: 4.

This clone was found a few times. Compared with germline, one end of the junction differs, possibly owing to a read error. This chain uses TRBV10-3 with TRBJ2-1, with 9 bases identical to TRBD2. Germline CDR1 reads ENHRY; CDR2 reads SYGVKD. The CDR3 runs to 15 residues. CDR3 nucleotides: TGTGCCAGCAGTTACTCCTCGGGACTAGCAAACGAGCAGTTCTTC. Translating gives CASSYSSGLANEQFF.

The chain recombines TRBV27 with TRBJ2-7, with a possible D match to TRBD1 (5 bases). Germline assignment: CDR1 MNHEY and CDR2 SMNVEV (reference sequence). The CDR3 length is 15 residues. The V gene lost 7 bases and the J gene lost 0 bases, with 16 bases spanning the gap. This CDR3 is CASTHGQGSSYEQYF. Here the CDR3 DNA reads TGTGCCAGCACCCACGGACAAGGAAGCTCCTACGAGCAGTACTTC.

The chain carries TRBV2 and TRBJ2-7; D remains unclear. The CDR3 contains 11 residues. Germline lookup yields CDR1 SNHLY and CDR2 FYNNEI. V lost 4 bases, J lost 3 bases, and 4 bases lay in between. Here the CDR3 reads CASSVGYEQYF. In nucleotides, the CDR3 is TGTGCCAGCAGTGTTGGCTACGAGCAGTACTTC.

The chain combines TRBV5-4 with TRBJ2-5; the D is unclear. Germline loops: CDR1 SGHNT, CDR2 YYREEE (reference sequence). The CDR3 runs 14 residues. Trimming left V 1 base short and J 1 base short, with 8 bases between. The CDR3 region is CASSLNRGQETQYF. The CDR3 DNA reads TGTGCCAGCAGCTTGAATCGTGGCCAAGAGACCCAGTACTTC. Based on the CDR3 plus reference TRBV5-4 and TRBJ2-5, the full variable domain is ETGVTQSPTHLIKTRGQQVTLRCSSQSGHNTVSWYQQALGQGPQFIFQYYREEENGRGNFPPRFSGLQFPNYSSELNVNALELDDSALYLCASSLNRGQETQYFGPGTRLLVL.

This clone occurred once. The chain uses TRBV5-1 and TRBJ2-3; D ambiguous. The CDR3 sequence is 14 residues long. CDR1 is SGHRS, CDR2 YFSETQ, per germline. The V end was cut by 2 bases, the J end by 0 bases, with 7 bases between. This chain's CDR3 is CASSFSTSTDTQYF. CDR3 bases: TGCGCCAGCAGCTTCTCAACTAGCACAGATACGCAGTATTTT.

V gene TRBV2 combines with J gene TRBJ1-1; D may be TRBD1 (5 bases). This CDR3 contains 16 residues. Trimming removed 6 bases at V and 1 base at J, with 18 bases between. CDR1 and CDR2 (germline): SNHLY, FYNNEI. CDR3 sequence reads: CASRGLRDPPNTEAFF. The CDR3 region has the DNA TGTGCCAGCAGAGGGCTCAGGGATCCCCCGAACACTGAAGCTTTCTTT.

The rearrangement joins TRBV6-6 to TRBJ1-3, with D hard to call. The V end lost 10 bases, the J end lost 4 bases, and 8 bases lay between the germline ends. Germline CDR1 reads MNHNY; CDR2 reads SVGAGI (reference sequence). The CDR3 contains 11 residues. The CDR3 here is CATRGGNTIYF. The CDR3 nucleotides read TGTGCCACCCGCGGAGGAAACACCATATATTTT.